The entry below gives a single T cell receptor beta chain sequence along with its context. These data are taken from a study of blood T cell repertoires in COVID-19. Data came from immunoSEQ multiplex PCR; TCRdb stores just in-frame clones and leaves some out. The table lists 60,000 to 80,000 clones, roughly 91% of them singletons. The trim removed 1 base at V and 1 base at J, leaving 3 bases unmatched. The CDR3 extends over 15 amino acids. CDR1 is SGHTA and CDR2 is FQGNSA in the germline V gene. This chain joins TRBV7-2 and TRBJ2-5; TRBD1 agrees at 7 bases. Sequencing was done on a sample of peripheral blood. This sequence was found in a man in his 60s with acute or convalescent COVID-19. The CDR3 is CASSLVTGSQETQYF. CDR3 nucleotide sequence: TGTGCCAGCAGCTTAGTGACAGGGTCCCAAGAGACCCAGTACTTC.